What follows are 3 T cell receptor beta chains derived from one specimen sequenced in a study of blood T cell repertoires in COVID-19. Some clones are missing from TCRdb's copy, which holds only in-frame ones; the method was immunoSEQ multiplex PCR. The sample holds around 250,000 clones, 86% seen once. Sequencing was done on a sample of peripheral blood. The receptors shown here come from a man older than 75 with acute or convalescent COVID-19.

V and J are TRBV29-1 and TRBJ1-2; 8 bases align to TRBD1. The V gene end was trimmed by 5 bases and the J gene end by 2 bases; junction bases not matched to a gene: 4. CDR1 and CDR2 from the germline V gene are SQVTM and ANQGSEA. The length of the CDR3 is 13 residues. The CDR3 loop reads CSVRTGTNYGYTF. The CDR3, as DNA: TGCAGCGTTCGGACAGGGACGAACTATGGCTACACCTTC.

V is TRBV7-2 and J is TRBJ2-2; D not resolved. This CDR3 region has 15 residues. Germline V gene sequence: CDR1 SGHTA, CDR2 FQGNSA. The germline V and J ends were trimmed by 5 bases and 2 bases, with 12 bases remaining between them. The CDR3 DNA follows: TGTGCCAGCAGCCTCTCCCCTAGAAACACCGGGGAGCTGTTTTTT. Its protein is CASSLSPRNTGELFF.

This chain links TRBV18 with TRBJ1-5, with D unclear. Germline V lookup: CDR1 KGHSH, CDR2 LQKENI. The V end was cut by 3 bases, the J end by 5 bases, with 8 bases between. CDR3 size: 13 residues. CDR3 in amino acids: CASSPNGDQPQHF. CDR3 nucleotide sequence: TGTGCCAGCTCACCGAACGGGGATCAGCCCCAGCATTTT.